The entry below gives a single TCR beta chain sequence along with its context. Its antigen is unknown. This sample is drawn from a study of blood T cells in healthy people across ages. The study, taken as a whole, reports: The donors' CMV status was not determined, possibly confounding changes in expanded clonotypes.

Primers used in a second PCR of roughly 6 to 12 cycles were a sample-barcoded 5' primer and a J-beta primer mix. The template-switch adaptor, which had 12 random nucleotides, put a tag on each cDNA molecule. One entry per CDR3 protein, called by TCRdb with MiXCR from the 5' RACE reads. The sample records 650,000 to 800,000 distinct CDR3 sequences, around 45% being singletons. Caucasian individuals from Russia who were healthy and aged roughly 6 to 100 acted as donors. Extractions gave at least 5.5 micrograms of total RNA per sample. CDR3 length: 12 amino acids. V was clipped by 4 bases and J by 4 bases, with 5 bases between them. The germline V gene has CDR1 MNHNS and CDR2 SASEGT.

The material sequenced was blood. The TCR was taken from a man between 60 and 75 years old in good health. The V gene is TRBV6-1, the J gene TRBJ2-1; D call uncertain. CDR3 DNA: TGTGCCAGCAGTGCACAGTACAATGAGCAGTTCTTC. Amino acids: CASSAQYNEQFF.